This TCR beta chain was obtained from a study of cytomegalovirus exposure and HLA in healthy donors. The length of the CDR3 is 13 residues. Germline assignment: CDR1 MNHEY and CDR2 SVGAGI. 13 Jbeta primers and 60 Vbeta primers were used for the PCR. Using immunoSEQ multiplex PCR, the repertoire was profiled, and TCRdb retains in-frame clones only, with some absent. The table includes about 82,000 clones, roughly 80% detected once. Concerning this clone: At one of its ends the junction is not consistent with the germline gene, which may arise from a read error.

The source material was PBMCs. The TCR originated in a human donor in good health. The chain joins TRBV6-5 to TRBJ1-2; D is undetermined. The DNA for the CDR3 is TGTGCCAGCAGTTTTACACCGAACTATAGCTACACCTTC. It codes for CASSFTPNYSYTF.